The 5 T cell receptor beta chains below were found in one sample sequenced in a study of cytomegalovirus exposure and HLA in healthy donors (dated by TCRdb to about 2017). The receptor library was made with the immunoSEQ multiplex PCR assay. For the multiplex PCR, a mixture combining 60 forward primers for TCR Vbeta segments and 13 reverse primers for TCR Jbeta segments was used. Held by TCRdb, this immuneACCESS table contains in-frame sequences only and omits some clones. Under half of the omission traces to an unresolved V gene where checked; the cause of the rest is unknown. The sample table records about 150,000 clones; around a tenth of these occur just once. The top ten hold approximately 1.8% of the sample. Material for sequencing was PBMCs. These TCRs come from a male donor in good health and CMV-seronegative.

This clone has only a few counts. The chain employs TRBV6-1 and TRBJ2-7, with TRBD1 matching over 8 bases. The germline V gene encodes CDR1 MNHNS and CDR2 SASEGT. Germline trimming cut 6 bases from V and 7 bases from J; bases unmatched to any gene: 5. The CDR3 length is 12 residues. CDR3 coding DNA: TGTGCCAGCAGGGACAGGGTGCGGGAGCAGTACTTC. Its protein product is CASRDRVREQYF.

The chain has TRBV6-6 and TRBJ2-1, with 10 bases matching TRBD1. The trim removed 7 bases at V and 8 bases at J, leaving 11 bases unmatched. Germline lookup yields CDR1 MNHNY and CDR2 SVGAGI (reference sequence). The CDR3 covers 15 residues. Here the CDR3 DNA reads TGTGCCAGCAAATTACTAGGGACAGGGGTTGATGAGCAGTTCTTC. Translation: CASKLLGTGVDEQFF.

The rearrangement links TRBV27 to TRBJ2-2; 10 bases match TRBD1. Germline lookup yields CDR1 MNHEY and CDR2 SMNVEV (reference sequence). The CDR3 totals 15 residues. The junction had 6 bases not matched to a gene; V was cut back by 4 bases and J by 7 bases. The CDR3 nucleotides read TGTGCCAGCAGTTCGACGACAGGGGGCAGCGGGGAGCTGTTTTTT. Protein product: CASSSTTGGSGELFF.

This clone was seen only a few times. This rearrangement joins TRBV28 to TRBJ2-2, with D possibly matching TRBD2 (6 bases). Per the germline V gene, CDR1 is MDHEN and CDR2 is SYDVKM. The CDR3 has 15 residues. V dropped 10 bases and J dropped 3 bases, with 18 bases sitting between them. The CDR3 coding sequence is TGTGCCATCCTAGCCAACCGGGGGTACACCGGGGAGCTGTTTTTT. Protein product: CAILANRGYTGELFF.

J is TRBJ2-7 and V is TRBV19, with TRBD1 matching over 7 bases. The CDR3 has 13 residues. The J segment lost 2 bases and the V segment lost 6 bases, leaving 4 bases of the junction unmatched. Germline V gene sequence: CDR1 LNHDA, CDR2 SQIVND (reference sequence). The CDR3 sequence: CASSLGGPYEQYF. As DNA, the CDR3 is TGTGCCAGTAGCCTAGGGGGCCCCTACGAGCAGTACTTC.